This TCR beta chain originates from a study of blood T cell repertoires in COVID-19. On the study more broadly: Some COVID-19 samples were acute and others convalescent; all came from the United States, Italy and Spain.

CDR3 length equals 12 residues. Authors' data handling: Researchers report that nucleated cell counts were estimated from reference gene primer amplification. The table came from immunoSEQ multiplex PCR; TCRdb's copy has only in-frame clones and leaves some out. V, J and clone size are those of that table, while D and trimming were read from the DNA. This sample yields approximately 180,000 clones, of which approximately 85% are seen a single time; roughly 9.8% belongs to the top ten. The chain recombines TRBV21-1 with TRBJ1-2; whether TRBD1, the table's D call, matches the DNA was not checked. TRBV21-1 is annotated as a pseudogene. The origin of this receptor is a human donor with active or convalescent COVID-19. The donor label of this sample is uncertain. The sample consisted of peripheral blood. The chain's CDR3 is CATIQGTYGYTF. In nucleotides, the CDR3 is TGTGCCACCATACAGGGTACATATGGCTACACCTTC.